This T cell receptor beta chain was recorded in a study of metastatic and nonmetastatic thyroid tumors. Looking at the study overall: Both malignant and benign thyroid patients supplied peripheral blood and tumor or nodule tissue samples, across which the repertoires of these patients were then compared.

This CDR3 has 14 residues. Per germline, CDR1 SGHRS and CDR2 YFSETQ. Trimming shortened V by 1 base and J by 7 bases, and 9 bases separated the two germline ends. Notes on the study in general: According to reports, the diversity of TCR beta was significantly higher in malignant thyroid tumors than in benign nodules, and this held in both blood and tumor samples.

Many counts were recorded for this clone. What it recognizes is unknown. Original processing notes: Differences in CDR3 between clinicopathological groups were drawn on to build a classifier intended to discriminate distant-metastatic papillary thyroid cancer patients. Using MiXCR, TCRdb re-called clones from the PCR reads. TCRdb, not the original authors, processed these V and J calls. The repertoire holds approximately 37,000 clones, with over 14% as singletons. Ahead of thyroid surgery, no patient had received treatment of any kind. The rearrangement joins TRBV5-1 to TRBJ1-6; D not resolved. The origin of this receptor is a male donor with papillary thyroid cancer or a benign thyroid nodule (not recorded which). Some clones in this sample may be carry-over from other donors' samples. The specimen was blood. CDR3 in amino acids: CASSLSTSNSPLHF. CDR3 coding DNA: TGCGCCAGCAGCTTGTCCACGTCAAATTCACCCCTCCACTTT.